This TCR beta chain was obtained from a study of blood T cell repertoires in COVID-19. Whole-study context: Sites across the United States, Italy and Spain contributed samples from acute and convalescent COVID-19. T cells, B-cell-depleted T cells, or PBMCs provided the cDNA or gDNA that served as material.

In the study's own analysis: How many nucleated cells were present was estimated from reference gene primer amplification. The repertoire was sequenced with immunoSEQ multiplex PCR; TCRdb's copy has only in-frame clones and lacks some. V, J and clone size are those of that table, while D and trimming were read from the DNA. The sample contains about 80,000 clones, roughly 80% of which appear only once. With 6 bases removed from V and 5 bases from J, the gap between germline ends came to 11 bases. The CDR3 sequence is 13 residues long. The chain has TRBV12-3 or TRBV12-4 and TRBJ2-1, with a tentative D call TRBD2 (5 bases). The clonotype was recovered from a man at least 80 years old with acute or convalescent COVID-19. Sequencing was done on a sample of peripheral blood. This chain's CDR3 is CASRPDYNNEQFF. CDR3 nucleotide sequence: TGTGCCAGCAGACCCGACTACAACAATGAGCAGTTCTTC.